Listed here is a single TCR beta chain. The specificity of this receptor is unknown. No clone much larger than this one lies a single base away; base qualities are absent. The cohort comprised hundreds of healthy bone marrow donors. At the time of sampling, all cohort members were nominally healthy, though unrecorded immune exposures were likely present. The donor was CMV seropositive and was included in the group of 250 to 350 seropositive cohort members. A peripheral blood sample was provided by each donor, and peripheral blood mononuclear cells were used for TCR beta sequencing. Genomic DNA was extracted from the blood cell samples with the Qiagen DNeasy Blood Extraction Kit. Library construction relied on the immunoSEQ multiplex PCR assay. For the multiplex PCR, a mixture combining 60 forward primers for TCR Vbeta segments and 13 reverse primers for TCR Jbeta segments was used. A multiplex PCR assay on genomic DNA amplified the CDR3 region of rearranged TCR beta genes. The amplified TCR beta libraries were sequenced on the Illumina HiSeq System as 87-base-pair reads. Regarding the original processing steps: Across the 600 to 700 repertoires, a later analysis counted 78 million or so unique TCR beta chains, roughly 11 million of which were shared by at least two donors. Raw reads were error-corrected and collapsed into unique sequences with a nearest-neighbor algorithm that merged closely related sequences to remove PCR and sequencing errors. V, D and J gene segments were assigned by aligning CDR3 sequences to IMGT reference sequences. Each retained sequence needed at least a six-nucleotide match to both a V gene segment and a J gene segment. Rearrangements were called productive when the CDR3 lacked stop codons and stayed in frame with V and J; all others were non-productive. CDR3 was defined by IMGT convention, running from the second conserved V-encoded cysteine to the conserved J-encoded phenylalanine. The earlier analysis of 500 to 600 of the donors excluded sequences that lacked an unambiguous match to a single V gene segment. An earlier analysis of a few hundred of the donors called V segments functional above 56.7% productive rearrangements and segregating when the between-donor standard deviation exceeded 5%. To diagnose cytomegalovirus status from the catalog of TCR beta chain sequences, a statistical classification framework was built. V and J gene assignment, in a later analysis, came from comparing TCR nucleotide sequences with IMGT/GENE-DB human TR gene sequences. Using the TCRdist pipeline, a later analysis assigned CDR3 sequences along with most-parsimonious VDJ recombination scenarios. In a later analysis, every TCR beta chain was defined by the combination of its CDR3 amino acid sequence and its V-gene family, and reads without a unique V-gene family were dropped. A later analysis removed roughly 590 highly shared, low-generation-probability nucleotide sequences to deal with suspected cross-contamination and a sequencing artifact. For each public chain, a later analysis derived a clonal expansion index from normalized ranks of inferred template counts within each repertoire. A later analysis computed generation probabilities with a VDJ recombination model fitted to out-of-frame rearrangements, and checked the results against IGoR. A later analysis scored TCR-TCR, TCR-HLA and TCR-CMV co-occurrence with hypergeometric tests, applying a repertoire-size bias correction to TCR pairs. In a later analysis, false discovery rates were estimated by permuting HLA or CMV assignments 20 times. In a later analysis, co-occurring TCRs were grouped using DBSCAN, with TCRdist sequence similarity added in when clustering inside HLA-allele-positive subsets. Repertoires with fewer than 30,000 or more than 120,000 public chains, plus five repertoires with anomalous nucleotide sharing, were excluded from co-occurrence clustering. In TCRdb, the immuneACCESS table is reduced to in-frame sequences with V and J assigned. These tables do not hold every clone; where another copy was compared, an unresolved V gene accounts for under half, and the others remain unexplained. D and trimming come from the DNA, and the V and J calls and clone size come from that table. The sample has under 150,000 clones on record, around 80% of them singletons. More than 7% of the sample lies in the top ten.

Including the terminal cysteine and phenylalanine, the CDR3 comprises 15 residues. The retained sequence is limited to the CDR3, 45 bases, with the frame set at the first base. Ends trimmed: V by 0 bases, J by 6 bases; bases unmatched to a gene: 9. Reading the germline V gene gives CDR1 SGHRS and CDR2 YFSETQ. The sample belongs to a study of cytomegalovirus exposure and HLA in healthy donors (dated by TCRdb to about 2017). Regarding the research as a whole: An earlier analysis of approximately 640 of the donors reported approximately 290 Gb of sequence data and 117 million unique TCR beta sequences from roughly 200 million T cells. An early release that covered several hundred HLA-typed donors contained around 300 gigabases of sequencing data and 70 million to 100 million unique TCR sequences. Among the roughly 390 genotyped donors, more than 70% belonged to the genetic ancestry cluster associated with self-reported Caucasian donors. The study aimed to test whether cataloging public T cell receptors could reveal signatures of past pathogen exposure. The T cell repertoires of around 670 subjects were profiled by immunosequencing and related to cytomegalovirus serostatus. Along with the roughly 700-subject first cohort, a separate validation cohort of over a hundred different subjects was used. High-throughput TCR immunosequencing, statistical association of individual TCRs with disease status, and machine learning were combined to predict cytomegalovirus infection status. To study patterns of TCR occurrence, a later analysis re-analyzed previously published TCR beta repertoires from several hundred donors and added high-resolution HLA genotyping. Rather than drawing on any new phenotypic data, the later analysis identified candidate immune exposures from TCR beta sequences and the way those sequences occurred across donors. An earlier analysis of several hundred of the donors used high-throughput TCR beta sequencing to judge whether each TCR beta V gene segment behaved as functional or pseudogenic. Donor age, sex, ethnicity and CMV serostatus were collected together with the repertoire data. A later genetic analysis used genome-wide SNP genotypes for about 60% of the roughly 670 donors, treating that subset as a discovery cohort. Every discovery cohort repertoire had been produced on one sequencing platform. Both class I and class II loci were covered by HLA typing, at four-digit resolution. The number of donors typed differed by locus, with roughly 620-630 for A, B, C, DRB1 and DQB1, around 500 for DQA1, 606 for DPA1, and around 430 for DPB1. Because of strong linkage in the cohort, roughly five DR-DQ haplotypes were treated as single units for association and clustering. Among some 400 genotyped donors of the cohort, an average of roughly 230,000 unique TCR beta nucleotide sequences was sequenced per donor, of which approximately 18% were non-productive. The research as a whole found: Because HLA typing was unavailable for some donors at each locus, only the typed subset was used in association tests. In a later genetic analysis, fewer N-insertions in productive TCRs were reported among donors in an Asian-associated ancestry cluster than the roughly 640-donor mean. In a later analysis, HLA-associated TCR beta chains showed more clonal expansion and lower generation probabilities than non-associated chains that were equally common. Only TCR beta chains were sequenced in this cohort, and the absence of alpha or paired-chain data limited detectable features. According to a later analysis, TCR association rates differed among HLA loci, with DRB1 alleles showing the most associated TCRs and HLA-C alleles showing the fewest. CMV serostatus was the only immune exposure information available for the cohort. It was suggested by the authors that the approach could potentially be generalized to other disease states and immunological phenotypes. A cluster of highly shared sequence variants was judged likely to represent a technical artifact of the sequencing pipeline. In vitro tests confirmed that a few of the cytomegalovirus-associated TCR beta chains recognize cytomegalovirus antigens. A later analysis found that most CMV-associated TCR beta chains appeared HLA-restricted, with HLA associations seemingly driven largely by CMV exposure. Linkage disequilibrium might explain the correlated functional status among segregating V segments, but an unknown experimental factor could not be ruled out. Assigning TCR associations to individual alleles was difficult when HLA alleles, especially DR and DQ, strongly co-occurred. The study listed 164 TCR beta chains as associated with cytomegalovirus. In a later analysis, around 17,000 TCR beta sequences were associated with specific HLA alleles at a false discovery rate of 0.05. Because counts were too low, 15 to 20 rarely observed V segments, including chromosome 9 orphons, were excluded from the earlier analysis of about 500 of the donors. Some IMGT-functional V segments, including TRBV6-2 and TRBV6-3, could not be told apart with the 87-base-pair reads, so those segments were excluded. In an earlier analysis of some 500 of the donors, most TCR beta V segments appeared in productive rearrangements about 87% or about 30% of the time, broadly matching IMGT annotations. Sequencing depth was assumed to be roughly uniform across donors in the presence/absence analyses, though that assumption may not hold. A later genetic analysis associated a missense DCLRE1C variant with V-gene and J-gene trimming of TCR beta chains, and an independent cohort replicated the association. Cytomegalovirus status was reported to be diagnosed by the classifier with high specificity and sensitivity in both the original and validation cohorts. A further reported finding was that TCR beta sequences accurately predicted the HLA-A and HLA-B alleles for most subjects in the first cohort. While some public TCRs were present in many individuals, most TCR sequences turned up only very rarely across donors. A later analysis reported that several top co-occurrence clusters appeared linked to parvovirus B19, influenza, CMV and Epstein-Barr virus.

The source material was PBMCs. In this chain, TRBV5-1 is recombined with TRBJ2-7, with TRBD2 matching 7 junction bases. The sequence derives from a woman aged 45-59 years in good health and CMV-seropositive. The CDR3 corresponds to CASSLVGGRGPEQYF. The base sequence is TGCGCCAGCAGCTTGGTGGGAGGGAGAGGCCCCGAGCAGTACTTC.